This TCR beta chain comes out of a study of T cell responses to AZD1222 COVID-19 vaccine. Notes on the study in general: Distributed over spike, vaccine-associated CD4 TCRs predominated at 160-218 and 743-854. A rise in Spike-specific TCR breadth and depth followed two AZD1222 doses.

A note on this clone: As yet, its antigen is unknown.

The method was immunoSEQ multiplex PCR; TCRdb's version includes in-frame clones alone and lacks a portion of them. The repertoire holds some 130,000 clones, with about 85% as singletons. The germline V and J ends were trimmed by 3 bases and 5 bases, with 15 bases remaining between them. CDR1 is SGHRS, CDR2 YFSETQ, per germline. The CDR3 consists of 14 residues. The specimen was peripheral blood, collected on day 0 of AZD1222 vaccination. The J gene is TRBJ2-7, the V gene TRBV5-1; a possible D gene is TRBD2 (5 bases). This sequence was found in an adult in good health. CDR3 nucleotides: TGCGCCAGCAGCTCCGGGGTGGTTAGAGACGAGCAGTACTTC. Translation gives CASSSGVVRDEQYF.